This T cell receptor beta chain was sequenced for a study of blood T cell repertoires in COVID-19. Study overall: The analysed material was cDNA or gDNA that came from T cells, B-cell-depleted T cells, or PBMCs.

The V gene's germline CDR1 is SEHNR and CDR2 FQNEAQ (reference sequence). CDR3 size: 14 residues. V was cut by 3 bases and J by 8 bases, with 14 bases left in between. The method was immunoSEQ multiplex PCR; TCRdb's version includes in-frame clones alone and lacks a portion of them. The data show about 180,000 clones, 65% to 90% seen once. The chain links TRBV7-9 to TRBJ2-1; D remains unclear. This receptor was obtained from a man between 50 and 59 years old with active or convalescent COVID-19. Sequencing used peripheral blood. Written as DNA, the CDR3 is TGTGCCAGCAGCTTCTCGGTCACAGAAGATGAGCAGTTCTTC. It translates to CASSFSVTEDEQFF.